This T cell receptor (beta chain) was found in a study of blood T cell repertoires in COVID-19. Study-level information: In each case, the material was cDNA or gDNA derived from T cells, B-cell-depleted T cells, or PBMCs.

There are 14 residues in the CDR3. The V segment lost 4 bases and the J segment 7 bases; nucleotides outside the gene matches: 5. CDR1 is LGHDT and CDR2 is YNNKEL in the germline V gene (reference sequence). Original analysis: Amplification of reference gene primers was used by the study to estimate nucleated cell counts. Clones were sequenced by immunoSEQ multiplex PCR, and TCRdb holds only the in-frame ones, with some missing. V and J calls and clone size follow that table, whereas D and trimming were derived from the DNA. The table lists 150,000 to 200,000 clones, approximately 85% of them singletons, with just under 8.5% in the top ten.

Sequenced sample: peripheral blood. The chain has TRBV3-1 (or the pseudogene TRBV3-2) and TRBJ1-4; 8 positions match TRBD1. This receptor was taken from a woman aged 55-70 years with acute or convalescent COVID-19. The CDR3 nucleotides are TGTGCCAGCAGCCCGACAGGGGCCCTTGAAAAACTGTTTTTT. Translating it yields CASSPTGALEKLFF.